This T cell receptor (beta chain) was sequenced in a study of CD8+CD57+ T cells in acquired aplastic anemia. Overall study: Yields of DNA that came from sorted CD4+ and CD8+ cells averaged approximately 3.5 ug.

Profiles of TCR beta VDJ and CDR3 were generated from a genomic DNA template. MiXCR, applied by TCRdb to the reads, yields one record per CDR3 protein. This table has 150,000 to 200,000 distinct CDR3 sequences, roughly half appearing once. From germline, CDR1 is SGDLS and CDR2 YYNGEE. V was clipped by 0 bases and J by 8 bases, with 24 bases between them. The CDR3 extends over 18 amino acids. This clonotype has a count of ten or more. Patients chosen for sequencing had CD8+CD57+ cells that had expanded, as shown by flow cytometry. At blood sampling, none of the patients had yet received therapy. Sample: sorted CD4+, CD8+, or CD8+CD57+ T cells (not recorded which) from PBMCs. The TCR comes from a human donor with aplastic anemia. This rearrangement joins TRBV9 to TRBJ2-1; possibly TRBD2 for D (6 bases). CDR3 residues: CASSVGRAGPPLSDEQFF. The CDR3 nucleotides are TGTGCCAGCAGCGTAGGGAGGGCGGGGCCGCCCCTATCGGATGAGCAGTTCTTC.